Below are 7 T cell receptor beta chains sequenced from a single sample in a study of OX40 agonist ivuxolimab in advanced cancers. Measured with immunoSEQ multiplex PCR; TCRdb has only the in-frame clones, and not every one. The sample lists about 88,000 clones; around 85% were seen once. The specimen was CD4+ or CD8+ T cells sorted from blood, collected in a trial of the OX40 agonist ivuxolimab. All receptors derive from an adult with an advanced solid tumor such as melanoma, head and neck, liver or kidney cancer.

The rearrangement uses TRBV5-6 and TRBJ2-5; 12 bases align to TRBD2. Germline values: CDR1 SGHDT, CDR2 YYEEEE. The V gene end was trimmed by 2 bases and the J gene end by 3 bases; junction bases not matched to a gene: 2. The CDR3 loop spans 15 amino acids. CDR3: CASSLGLAGKETQYF. The DNA for the CDR3 is TGTGCCAGCAGCTTAGGACTAGCGGGAAAAGAGACCCAGTACTTC.

The chain combines TRBV27 with TRBJ1-6; 7 positions match TRBD1. CDR3 length: 13 residues. The V gene end was trimmed by 5 bases and the J gene end by 7 bases; junction bases not matched to a gene: 2. CDR1 is MNHEY, CDR2 SMNVEV, per germline (reference sequence). This CDR3 is CASSTQGNSPLHF. The CDR3, as DNA: TGTGCCAGCAGTACACAGGGGAATTCACCCCTCCACTTT.

The chain employs TRBV7-2 and TRBJ1-3; the D gene is possibly TRBD1 (5 bases). CDR1 SGHTA and CDR2 FQGNSA come from the germline V gene. The CDR3 consists of 15 residues. The V and J ends lost 0 bases and 6 bases respectively, with 12 bases between them. The CDR3 region is CASSLAVGLENTIYF. The CDR3 DNA sequence: TGTGCCAGCAGCTTAGCGGTGGGGCTCGAAAACACCATATATTTT.

The chain couples TRBV7-9 to TRBJ1-2; 10 bases line up with TRBD1. Germline loops: CDR1 SEHNR, CDR2 FQNEAQ (reference sequence). Losses at the gene ends were 5 bases for V and 2 bases for J; bases not matched to a gene: 8. CDR3 size: 16 residues. CDR3: CASSPLPGQGNYGYTF. DNA of the CDR3: TGTGCCAGCAGCCCACTCCCGGGACAGGGGAACTATGGCTACACCTTC.

The J gene is TRBJ2-3, the V gene TRBV2; D is undetermined. The CDR3 sequence is 15 residues long. Trimming took off 1 base at V and 2 bases at J, with 10 bases between the two ends. Germline V gene sequence: CDR1 SNHLY, CDR2 FYNNEI. The CDR3, as DNA: TGTGCCAGCAGTGAAGGGCTCTCACCCACAGATACGCAGTATTTT. Protein sequence: CASSEGLSPTDTQYF.

The gene calls are TRBV5-8 and TRBJ1-1, with TRBD1 matching 7 bases. Germline V gene lookup returns CDR1 SGHTS and CDR2 YDEGEE. V lost 6 bases and J lost 4; bases outside the gene matches: 9. CDR3 length equals 14 residues. CDR3 coding DNA: TGTGCCAGCACCAGGGGGGGGAGAGTCACTGAAGCTTTCTTT. Amino acid sequence: CASTRGGRVTEAFF.

This rearrangement joins TRBV28 to TRBJ1-2; 8 bases line up with TRBD1. The CDR3 loop spans 14 amino acids. Trimming took 2 bases from V and 8 from J; bases not matched to a gene: 7. Germline CDR1 MDHEN, CDR2 SYDVKM. CDR3 coding DNA: TGTGCCAGCAGTTTAGGGCAGGGGGCGGGAGGCTACACCTTC. Its protein is CASSLGQGAGGYTF.